The 14 T cell receptor beta chains in this list originate from one sample, sequenced in a study of tumor T cells in aggressive B-cell lymphoma. TCRdb's copy holds only in-frame clones and misses some; the assay was immunoSEQ multiplex PCR. In the table there are roughly 3,000 clones, around nine tenths of which are singletons. Specimen: tumor tissue. These receptors originate from an adult with diffuse large B cell lymphoma.

V and J are TRBV5-5 and TRBJ2-4, with a possible D match to TRBD1 (6 bases). Deletions cut 1 base from V and 6 bases from J, with 20 bases between. Germline CDR1 SGHKS, CDR2 YYEKEE (reference sequence). The length of the CDR3 is 17 residues. CDR3 nucleotide sequence: TGTGCCAGCAGCTTGAGTGTGGGGGCTACACTATTAAACATTCAGTACTTC. Translating gives CASSLSVGATLLNIQYF.

The rearrangement uses TRBV19 and TRBJ1-2; TRBD1 might be the D (5 bases). Deletions cut 5 bases from V and 4 bases from J, with 14 bases between. Germline loops: CDR1 LNHDA, CDR2 SQIVND (reference sequence). The CDR3 is 14 residues long. CDR3 residues: CASSGNRMAYGYTF. CDR3 nucleotide sequence: TGTGCCAGTAGTGGTAACAGGATGGCCTATGGCTACACCTTC. Using reference TRBV19 and TRBJ1-2 for the parts outside the CDR3, the full variable domain is DGGITQSPKYLFRKEGQNVTLSCEQNLNHDAMYWYRQDPGQGLRLIYYSQIVNDFQKGDIAEGYSVSREKKESFPLTVTSAQKNPTAFYLCASSGNRMAYGYTFGSGTRLTVV.

V is TRBV19 and J is TRBJ2-5; D unclear. This CDR3 has 14 amino acids. The V and J ends lost 1 base and 5 bases respectively, with 11 bases between them. Germline V gene data show CDR1 as LNHDA and CDR2 as SQIVND (reference sequence). The CDR3 DNA is TGTGCCAGTAGTATAGTATTTTCTATCGAGACCCAGTACTTC. Its protein is CASSIVFSIETQYF.

This chain links TRBV10-3 with TRBJ2-5; 7 bases fit TRBD2. This CDR3 contains 13 residues. V trimming: 11 bases; J trimming: 5 bases; junction bases outside the gene matches: 11. In germline, CDR1 is ENHRY, CDR2 SYGVKD. The CDR3 coding sequence is TGTGCCGGACGGGGGGTCTTAGATGAGACCCAGTACTTC. Translated: CAGRGVLDETQYF.

The chain recombines TRBV5-5 with TRBJ1-2; TRBD1 aligns across 10 bases. The CDR3 runs 16 residues. The V gene's germline CDR1 is SGHKS and CDR2 YYEKEE (reference sequence). V was clipped by 4 bases and J by 4 bases; unmatched bases: 10. The CDR3 spells CASSRSGTGAGYGYTF. In DNA form, the CDR3 reads TGTGCCAGCAGCAGGTCCGGGACAGGGGCCGGCTATGGCTACACCTTC.

V gene TRBV25-1 combines with J gene TRBJ2-7; the match to TRBD1 covers 8 bases. V was pared by 5 bases and J by 7 bases, with 7 bases of the junction left unmatched. The germline V gene has CDR1 MGHDK and CDR2 SYGVNS. The CDR3 consists of 13 residues. The CDR3 loop reads CASSRTGLKEQYF. CDR3 DNA sequence: TGTGCCAGCAGTAGGACAGGGCTGAAAGAGCAGTACTTC.

This chain uses TRBV6-1 with TRBJ1-2, with TRBD1 as a possible D gene (5 bases). CDR3 size: 12 residues. Trimming stripped 7 bases from V and 6 bases from J, with 12 bases between. Germline values: CDR1 MNHNS, CDR2 SASEGT. The DNA of the CDR3 is TGTGCCAGCATCGGGGGTTACAATGGCTACACCTTC. Its protein product is CASIGGYNGYTF.

The rearrangement uses TRBV27 and TRBJ2-1; D remains unclear. V was pared by 4 bases and J by 0 bases, with 10 bases between. CDR1 MNHEY and CDR2 SMNVEV come from the germline V gene (reference sequence). The CDR3 sequence is 15 residues long. CDR3 in amino acids: CASSYTAFSYNEQFF. Here the CDR3 DNA reads TGTGCCAGCAGTTACACAGCATTCTCCTACAATGAGCAGTTCTTC.

The V gene is TRBV7-9, the J gene TRBJ2-7, with D maybe TRBD1 (5 bases). Germline CDR1 SEHNR, CDR2 FQNEAQ (reference sequence). With 8 bases removed from V and 4 bases from J, the gap between germline ends came to 12 bases. This CDR3 is built from 12 residues. DNA for the CDR3: TGTGCCAGCGGAAGACAGCCATACGAGCAGTACTTC. Encoded protein: CASGRQPYEQYF.

This chain joins TRBV5-5 and TRBJ1-4, with 11 nucleotides matching TRBD1. The germline V gene encodes CDR1 SGHKS and CDR2 YYEKEE (reference sequence). The V gene end was trimmed by 4 bases and the J gene end by 7 bases; junction bases not matched to a gene: 6. The CDR3 runs 15 residues. Written as DNA, the CDR3 is TGTGCCAGCAGCCCACCGGGACAGGGGGGTGAAAAACTGTTTTTT. Protein product: CASSPPGQGGEKLFF.

About this clone: The same CDR3 also results from other DNA sequences found in this sample. The genes are TRBV28 and TRBJ2-7; perhaps TRBD1 as D (6 bases). CDR1 is MDHEN, CDR2 SYDVKM, per germline. The CDR3 totals 15 residues. The V end lost 2 bases, the J end lost 0 bases, and 11 bases lay between the germline ends. The CDR3 coding sequence is TGTGCCAGCAGTTTACCCAGGGGAAGCTCCTACGAGCAGTACTTC. Translated: CASSLPRGSSYEQYF. Complete variable domain (other parts from reference TRBV28 and TRBJ2-7): DVKVTQSSRYLVKRTGEKVFLECVQDMDHENMFWYRQDPGLGLRLIYFSYDVKMKEKGDIPEGYSVSREKKERFSLILESASTNQTSMYLCASSLPRGSSYEQYFGPGTRLTVT.

This clone was picked up one time. This chain links TRBV6-6 with TRBJ1-5; TRBD1 aligns across 8 bases. The CDR3 totals 15 residues. Germline CDR1 is MNHNY and CDR2 is SVGAGI (reference sequence). Germline trimming cut 4 bases from V and 2 bases from J; bases unmatched to any gene: 4. CDR3 in amino acids: CASSSGGLGNQPQHF. The CDR3 DNA reads TGTGCCAGCAGTTCAGGGGGCCTTGGCAATCAGCCCCAGCATTTT.

V gene TRBV18 combines with J gene TRBJ1-1; D not resolved. Trimming removed 6 bases from V and 1 base from J, with 18 bases in between. Germline CDR1 KGHSH, CDR2 LQKENI. CDR3 length equals 16 residues. The chain's CDR3 is CASSPIHARANTEAFF. CDR3 bases: TGTGCCAGCTCTCCTATCCATGCGCGCGCGAACACTGAAGCTTTCTTT.

The rearrangement joins TRBV28 to TRBJ2-1; no clear D. Germline CDR1 and CDR2: MDHEN and SYDVKM. With 2 bases removed from V and 6 bases from J, the gap between germline ends came to 11 bases. The CDR3 is 14 residues long. The DNA for the CDR3 is TGTGCCAGCAGTTTACGAGGCCTCCTCAATGAGCAGTTCTTC. Translation gives CASSLRGLLNEQFF.